Listed below are T cell receptor beta chains from one sample, sequenced in a study of chemoradiotherapy in HPV16-positive cancers. Assay used: immunoSEQ multiplex PCR; TCRdb lists only in-frame clones, some missing. The table has several thousand clones, about 85% seen once. The material sequenced was tumor tissue, taken from a patient who underwent chemoradiotherapy. These receptors originate from a human donor with HPV-associated anogenital cancer. CDR3s include the opening cysteine and the closing phenylalanine or tryptophan. Each record gives: CDR3 DNA, CDR3 protein, clone size, J gene, V gene, D gene, CDR3 length. A D gene is named only where the DNA matches it firmly. For some rows the clone size is stated as once, few or many, or as a class when expanded; others skip it.

CDR3nt: TGTGCCAGCAGCAGGGGATCAGGCTCCGGGACGGGCCTATACAATGAGCAGTTCTTC; CDR3aa: CASSRGSGSGTGLYNEQFF; abundance: NA; j_gene: TRBJ2-1; v_gene: TRBV7-2; d_gene: NA; len: 19
CDR3nt: TGTGCCAGCAGCCTCCGACGGGGAGGCGAGCAGTACTTC; CDR3aa: CASSLRRGGEQYF; abundance: NA; j_gene: TRBJ2-7; v_gene: TRBV9; d_gene: NA; len: 13
CDR3nt: TGTGCCAGCAGTTTGCGTTGGGGGTCAAGAGAGACCCAGTACTTC; CDR3aa: CASSLRWGSRETQYF; abundance: NA; j_gene: TRBJ2-5; v_gene: TRBV27; d_gene: NA; len: 15
CDR3nt: TGTGCCAGCAGCGGGAGACAAAGTCCCCCTGAAGCTTTCTTT; CDR3aa: CASSGRQSPPEAFF; abundance: few; j_gene: TRBJ1-1; v_gene: TRBV5-4; d_gene: NA; len: 14
CDR3nt: TGTGCCATCAGGAGGGGACATGAAGCTTTCTTT; CDR3aa: CAIRRGHEAFF; abundance: NA; j_gene: TRBJ1-1; v_gene: TRBV10-3; d_gene: NA; len: 11
CDR3nt: TGCAGCGCAACGGACAGGGGGCGTGAAAAACTGTTTTTT; CDR3aa: CSATDRGREKLFF; abundance: NA; j_gene: TRBJ1-4; v_gene: TRBV29-1; d_gene: TRBD1; len: 13
CDR3nt: TGTGCCAGCAGGCCAGGGACAGGGTTCTCCTACGAGCAGTACTTC; CDR3aa: CASRPGTGFSYEQYF; abundance: NA; j_gene: TRBJ2-7; v_gene: TRBV6-1; d_gene: TRBD1; len: 15
CDR3nt: TGTGCCAGCAGCTTAGTCGTGAATAGCAATCAGCCCCAGCATTTT; CDR3aa: CASSLVVNSNQPQHF; abundance: NA; j_gene: TRBJ1-5; v_gene: TRBV7-2; d_gene: NA; len: 15
CDR3nt: TGTGCCAGCAGCTCGGGACAGTCCTCTGGAAACACCATATATTTT; CDR3aa: CASSSGQSSGNTIYF; abundance: once; j_gene: TRBJ1-3; v_gene: TRBV7-9; d_gene: TRBD1; len: 15
CDR3nt: TGTGCCAGCAGTGATGTGGGGCTCGCCTATGGCTACACCTTC; CDR3aa: CASSDVGLAYGYTF; abundance: NA; j_gene: TRBJ1-2; v_gene: TRBV2; d_gene: NA; len: 14
CDR3nt: TGTGCCAGCAGCTTGGGACAGGGAGGCTCGAGCTATGGCTACACCTTC; CDR3aa: CASSLGQGGSSYGYTF; abundance: NA; j_gene: TRBJ1-2; v_gene: TRBV11-2; d_gene: TRBD1; len: 16
CDR3nt: TGTGCCAGCAGTCCAAGCGGACAGGCCGACTACGAGCAGTACTTC; CDR3aa: CASSPSGQADYEQYF; abundance: NA; j_gene: TRBJ2-7; v_gene: TRBV28; d_gene: TRBD1; len: 15
CDR3nt: TGTGCCAGCCAGGGGACTAGCGGGAGCGAGCAGTACTTC; CDR3aa: CASQGTSGSEQYF; abundance: few; j_gene: TRBJ2-7; v_gene: TRBV6-5; d_gene: TRBD2; len: 13
CDR3nt: TGTGCCAGCAGCTCTAGCGGGGGATTCTCCTACGAGCAGTACTTC; CDR3aa: CASSSSGGFSYEQYF; abundance: NA; j_gene: TRBJ2-7; v_gene: TRBV11-3; d_gene: TRBD2; len: 15
CDR3nt: TGTGCCAGCAGCCTCGAGGGACTTCGATCACCCCTCCACTTT; CDR3aa: CASSLEGLRSPLHF; abundance: NA; j_gene: TRBJ1-6; v_gene: TRBV11-3; d_gene: NA; len: 14
CDR3nt: TGCGCCAGCAGTACTAGCGGACGCACAGATACGCAGTATTTT; CDR3aa: CASSTSGRTDTQYF; abundance: NA; j_gene: TRBJ2-3; v_gene: TRBV10-1; d_gene: TRBD2; len: 14
CDR3nt: TGTGCCAGCAGCTTTATTCCGGGAACCGGGGAGCTGTTTTTT; CDR3aa: CASSFIPGTGELFF; abundance: NA; j_gene: TRBJ2-2; v_gene: TRBV11-2; d_gene: NA; len: 14
CDR3nt: TGCGCCAGCAGCCCGTCCGGGGGACAGGCGAGAGGAGGCTACACCTTC; CDR3aa: CASSPSGGQARGGYTF; abundance: NA; j_gene: TRBJ1-2; v_gene: TRBV5-1; d_gene: TRBD1; len: 16
CDR3nt: TGTGCCATCAGTGTGGGACAGGGGGCCGAGCAGTACTTC; CDR3aa: CAISVGQGAEQYF; abundance: NA; j_gene: TRBJ2-7; v_gene: TRBV10-3; d_gene: TRBD1; len: 13
CDR3nt: TGTGCCAGCAGTAGTCGGGACAGGGGATTCACCTACGAGCAGTACTTC; CDR3aa: CASSSRDRGFTYEQYF; abundance: NA; j_gene: TRBJ2-7; v_gene: TRBV6-6; d_gene: TRBD1; len: 16
CDR3nt: TGTGCCTGGGCGGTAGCGGGAGGTAACGAGCAGTACTTC; CDR3aa: CAWAVAGGNEQYF; abundance: NA; j_gene: TRBJ2-7; v_gene: TRBV30; d_gene: TRBD2; len: 13
CDR3nt: TGTGCCAGCATACAGAACACTGAAGCTTTCTTT; CDR3aa: CASIQNTEAFF; abundance: once; j_gene: TRBJ1-1; v_gene: TRBV6-1; d_gene: NA; len: 11
CDR3nt: TGTGCCTCCGGAAGGCCGAACACCGGGGAGCTGTTTTTT; CDR3aa: CASGRPNTGELFF; abundance: NA; j_gene: TRBJ2-2; v_gene: TRBV25-1; d_gene: NA; len: 13
CDR3nt: TGTGCCTGGAGTGGGACCGGGGTGGGCTCACCCCTCCACTTT; CDR3aa: CAWSGTGVGSPLHF; abundance: NA; j_gene: TRBJ1-6; v_gene: TRBV30; d_gene: NA; len: 14
CDR3nt: TGTGCCAGCAGCCACGATAACCCAGGGGTCAATGGCTACACCTTC; CDR3aa: CASSHDNPGVNGYTF; abundance: NA; j_gene: TRBJ1-2; v_gene: TRBV6-5; d_gene: NA; len: 15
CDR3nt: TGTGCCAGCAGGCAAACACGGTACCAAGAGACCCAGTACTTC; CDR3aa: CASRQTRYQETQYF; abundance: NA; j_gene: TRBJ2-5; v_gene: TRBV7-9; d_gene: NA; len: 14
CDR3nt: TGTGCCAGCAGCTTGGGACAGGGGGCAAACACTGAAGCTTTCTTT; CDR3aa: CASSLGQGANTEAFF; abundance: NA; j_gene: TRBJ1-1; v_gene: TRBV7-9; d_gene: TRBD1; len: 15
CDR3nt: TGTGCCAGCAGTGTCGGGGGCACCGGAAGTGTGGGGTACTTC; CDR3aa: CASSVGGTGSVGYF; abundance: NA; j_gene: TRBJ2-5; v_gene: TRBV6-1; d_gene: NA; len: 14
CDR3nt: TGTGCCAGCAGAGAAGTGGGTCTCCCGGGGATGGAAGCTTTCTTT; CDR3aa: CASREVGLPGMEAFF; abundance: once; j_gene: TRBJ1-1; v_gene: TRBV2; d_gene: NA; len: 15